These T cell receptor beta chains were read from a single sample in a study of PD-1 blockade in classical Hodgkin lymphoma. The repertoire was sequenced with immunoSEQ multiplex PCR; TCRdb's copy has only in-frame clones and lacks some. The sample carries about 93,000 clones, about four fifths recorded once. Here the sequenced sample was peripheral blood mononuclear cells (PBMCs), taken before the second cycle of nivolumab. These receptors were collected from a human donor with classical Hodgkin lymphoma. Each CDR3 is given with its conserved first and last residue. A D gene is named only where the DNA matches it firmly. Size is omitted from some rows. Given values are once, few, many or a class for expanded clones.

clone_size	v_call	j_call	d_call	cdr3_nt	cdr3_aa
-	TRBV28	TRBJ1-2	-	TGTGCCAGCAGTTTTGAGAATTGGGGGGCCTATGGCTACACCTTC	CASSFENWGAYGYTF
-	TRBV4-2	TRBJ2-1	-	TGTGCCAGCAGCCAAGCGGGAACGCTGAATGAGCAGTTCTTC	CASSQAGTLNEQFF
-	TRBV5-5	TRBJ1-3	TRBD1	TGTGCCAGCAGCTCAACCGGGACAGGGATCTCTGGAAACACCATATATTTT	CASSSTGTGISGNTIYF
-	TRBV5-1	TRBJ2-2	-	TGCGCCAGCAGCTTGGCGGGACCTGGCACCGGGGAGCTGTTTTTT	CASSLAGPGTGELFF
once	TRBV5-6	TRBJ1-5	-	TGTGCCAGCAGCTTGGGGCCACAGGGCCCCCTTAGCAATCAGCCCCAGCATTTT	CASSLGPQGPLSNQPQHF
-	TRBV5-1	TRBJ2-2	-	TGCGCCAGCAGCTTGTGGGGGACCGGGGAGCTGTTTTTT	CASSLWGTGELFF
-	TRBV18	TRBJ2-3	TRBD2	TGTGCCAGCAGACTAGCGGGAGTAGGGGATACGCAGTATTTT	CASRLAGVGDTQYF
-	TRBV10-2	TRBJ2-7	-	TGCGCCAGCAGTGTACTAGGACCTACCTACGAGCAGTACTTC	CASSVLGPTYEQYF
-	TRBV5-4	TRBJ2-2	-	TGTGCCAGCAGCTTGGCTAGGACAACCACCGGGGAGCTGTTTTTT	CASSLARTTTGELFF
-	TRBV19	TRBJ1-1	TRBD1	TGTGCCAGTACCCTCATTCACAGGGGCCCTAGGAACACTGAAGCTTTCTTT	CASTLIHRGPRNTEAFF
-	TRBV7-2	TRBJ2-7	TRBD2	TGTGCCAGCAGCTTACGAGGGACTAGCGGATCCTACGAGCAGTACTTC	CASSLRGTSGSYEQYF
few	TRBV19	TRBJ2-1	-	TGTGCCAGTAGCATCCGGGAGCTCAAGTGGGAGCAGTTCTTC	CASSIRELKWEQFF
-	TRBV5-1	TRBJ2-2	-	TGCGCCAGCAGCTTGGGTGGCAGCACGAACACCGGGGAGCTGTTTTTT	CASSLGGSTNTGELFF
-	TRBV7-2	TRBJ2-5	TRBD2	TGTGCCAGCACCCGGGGGGGGTTCCAAGAGACCCAGTACTTC	CASTRGGFQETQYF
few	TRBV19	TRBJ1-2	-	TGTGCCAGTAGAAACCTTGGGCCCGGGGGCTACACCTTC	CASRNLGPGGYTF
-	TRBV10-3	TRBJ2-6	-	TGTGCCATCAGCGGTACTGGGGCCAACGTCCTGACTTTC	CAISGTGANVLTF
-	TRBV25-1	TRBJ1-2	-	TGTGCCAGCAGTGAACAGACTCCCTATGGCTACACCTTC	CASSEQTPYGYTF
-	TRBV28	TRBJ2-7	TRBD1	TGTGCCAGCAGTTTCGGGGGACAGGGCTACGAGCAGTACTTC	CASSFGGQGYEQYF
once	TRBV18	TRBJ2-6	-	TGTGCCAGCTCACCAACGAGCTCTGGGGCCAACGTCCTGACTTTC	CASSPTSSGANVLTF
-	TRBV5-1	TRBJ2-1	-	TGCGCCAGCAGCTTGGAGGGGCCCCACAATGAGCAGTTCTTC	CASSLEGPHNEQFF
-	TRBV4-2	TRBJ1-2	-	TGTGCCAGCAGCCAAGTGACGGTGAGCTATGGCTACACCTTC	CASSQVTVSYGYTF
-	TRBV19	TRBJ2-2	TRBD2	TGTGCCAGTAGTATAGCAGCCCTAGCGGGACACGGGGAGCTGTTTTTT	CASSIAALAGHGELFF
-	TRBV11-2	TRBJ2-7	-	TGTGCCAGCAACCCCCCTGGTGGATTGAAGCAGTACTTC	CASNPPGGLKQYF
-	TRBV4-1	TRBJ1-2	TRBD1	TGCGCCAGCACCTTTCCGGGACAGCTCTATGGCTACACCTTC	CASTFPGQLYGYTF
-	TRBV2	TRBJ2-1	-	TGTGCCAGCAGTGCCAGGACAGTGGGATACAATGAGCAGTTCTTC	CASSARTVGYNEQFF
-	TRBV5-1	TRBJ2-5	TRBD2	TGCGCCAGCAGCTTGGTGCAGCGGGAGGGCCATGGGACCCAGTACTTC	CASSLVQREGHGTQYF
-	TRBV29-1	TRBJ2-5	-	TGCAGCGTTATGGTCGGGGTGGAGACCCAGTACTTC	CSVMVGVETQYF
few	TRBV7-8	TRBJ2-7	-	TGTGCCAGCAGCTTTCGAGGTACCTACGAGCAGTACTTC	CASSFRGTYEQYF
-	TRBV2	TRBJ2-3	TRBD1	TGTGCCAGCAGAGTGGACAGGGGGACAGATACGCAGTATTTT	CASRVDRGTDTQYF
-	TRBV19	TRBJ2-2	TRBD1	TGTGCCAGTAGTATTACCAGGGGGCGCAGCACCGGGGAGCTGTTTTTT	CASSITRGRSTGELFF
-	TRBV5-6	TRBJ1-5	-	TGTGCCAGCAGCGAGACAGGAGGCAATCAGCCCCAGCATTTT	CASSETGGNQPQHF
-	TRBV10-1	TRBJ2-1	-	TGCGCCAGCAGTGACCCGACGGATGGGGGGGCCCACAATGAGCAGTTCTTC	CASSDPTDGGAHNEQFF
-	TRBV7-9	TRBJ2-3	-	TGTGCCAGCAGCCCCCGTACGCGCACAGATACGCAGTATTTT	CASSPRTRTDTQYF
-	TRBV7-2	TRBJ2-7	TRBD2	TGTGCCAGCAGCCTTACTAGCGGGAAGGTCGAGCAGTACTTC	CASSLTSGKVEQYF
-	TRBV7-9	TRBJ1-2	-	TGTGCCAGCAGCCGTTCGGGACGGACGGCGGGGGGCTACACCTTC	CASSRSGRTAGGYTF
-	TRBV10-3	TRBJ2-1	TRBD1	TGTGCCATCAGTGGGGGGGACAGGGGTTGGAATGAGCAGTTCTTC	CAISGGDRGWNEQFF
-	TRBV5-6	TRBJ1-1	-	TGTGCCAGCAGCGGCCGGCACGGGGTAGGAATCAGCACTGAAGCTTTCTTT	CASSGRHGVGISTEAFF
-	TRBV9	TRBJ2-3	-	TGTGCCAGCAGCAGTAGTTCCCCAGATACGCAGTATTTT	CASSSSSPDTQYF
-	TRBV29-1	TRBJ2-3	-	TGCAGCGTTGAAGGAGGGGCAGGGATGACAGATACGCAGTATTTT	CSVEGGAGMTDTQYF
-	TRBV28	TRBJ2-7	-	TGTGCCAGCAGTTTGGGGCCCCAGGGTTCCTACGAGCAGTACTTC	CASSLGPQGSYEQYF